The present TCR beta chain was sequenced within a study of graft-versus-host responses after intestinal transplantation. Study summary: Every one of the recipients received anti-thymocyte globulin induction and afterwards took tacrolimus and steroids for around 3 years. Notes on the study in general: Recipient marrow contained GvH clones, some of which appeared first in ileum or blood. Peak circulating GvH clone levels were associated with early post-transplant HvG declines. Allograft graft-versus-host to host-versus-graft clonal ratios ran high in patients with graft-donor T cell macrochimerism.

Concerning this clone: The antigen is unknown.

Produced via immunoSEQ multiplex PCR; TCRdb's table is partial and in-frame only. This table has some 82,000 clones, around 87% appearing once. This CDR3 region has 13 residues. Trimming stripped 4 bases from V and 3 bases from J, with 11 bases between. CDR1 is SGHRS and CDR2 is YFSETQ in the germline V gene. V is TRBV5-1 and J is TRBJ2-7, with unresolved D. This sample comprised unstimulated CD8+ T cells sorted from spleen or lymph node cells, obtained before transplant. This receptor was obtained from a human donor who was the organ donor for an intestinal transplant. CDR3 sequence (DNA): TGCGCCAGCAGCAAATTCACAGACTACGAGCAGTACTTC. Protein sequence: CASSKFTDYEQYF. The full variable domain, in which reference TRBV5-1 and TRBJ2-7 provide the parts outside the CDR3, is KAGVTQTPRYLIKTRGQQVTLSCSPISGHRSVSWYQQTPGQGLQFLFEYFSETQRNKGNFPGRFSGRQFSNSRSEMNVSTLELGDSALYLCASSKFTDYEQYFGPGTRLTVT.